The entry below describes one T cell receptor beta chain. This clonotype came up many times. Its cognate antigen has yet to be identified. It has no much larger one-base neighbor in the sample; base qualities were not kept. TCR beta CDR3 regions were amplified from RNA transcripts. A first-round RT-PCR of the TCR CDR3 used the HTBI primer set with the Qiagen OneStep RT-PCR kit. A second multiplex PCR round built the libraries, followed by size selection and purification. Paired-end sequencing of the libraries was performed with 100 bp reads on an Illumina HiSeq2000. The original pipeline was this. SOAPnuke was used to process the raw data, throwing out any read that contained adapters or uncalled bases, had a mean Phred below 15, or lacked an exact constant-primer or identifier match. COPE v1.2.5 was used to merge the high-quality paired reads, and each unique nucleotide sequence was defined as a clonotype. MiTCR v1.1 was used to align clonotypes to the IMGT TRBV, TRBD and TRBJ reference segments. The analysis included only V-J combinations with a frequency above 0.0001, which together covered 99.2% of the repertoires. A TCS score was defined as the ratio of F50 (clonal expansion) to E x V (chaos), with BLOSUM62-based TCRdist applied between CDR3 peptides within each V-J. Welch's t-statistics and random forest reduced fewer than 550 V-J features to 10 to 15, which were used in a naive Bayes classifier (R e1071). Using fastp at Q25 and MiXCR, TCRdb reprocessed the public reads and kept productive beta chains. Each entry is one CDR3 protein sequence, shown with its most common DNA and genes. The V and J calls, along with clone size, are taken from TCRdb and not from the paper's own processing. The sample yields about 330,000 distinct CDR3 sequences; around 13% were counted once. Clones ranked in the top ten supply about a third of the sample.

In the ophthalmopathy patients, disease was moderately to severely active, with a Clinical Activity Score of 3 or more, a NOSPECS grade of 4 or more, and a duration of less than 3 months. Exclusion was applied to patients with uncontrolled infections, other autoimmune diseases, pregnancy or lactation. Diagnoses were established on the basis of clinical symptoms, serum thyroxine and TRAb, thyroid ultrasound, and orbital computed tomography. PBMCs were separated from over 9 ml of fresh peripheral blood using Ficoll-Paque density gradient centrifugation. Total RNA was extracted using Trizol reagent, and RNA quality was assessed on an Agilent 2100 Bioanalyzer. The data were obtained in a study of T cells in Graves' hyperthyroidism and ophthalmopathy (dated by TCRdb to the late 2010s). Notes on the research overall: Peripheral blood samples were taken at initial diagnosis, before any treatment was given. A discovery cohort of about a hundred patients, 43 with Graves' ophthalmopathy and more than 55 with stable Graves' hyperthyroidism, was used to find distinguishing TCR V-J signatures. Prospective prediction of ophthalmopathy was tested in an independent validation cohort of some 19 hyperthyroidism patients and some 17 patients who later progressed to ophthalmopathy. For training and testing, the approximately 97 patients in the discovery cohort were randomly divided in a 7:3 ratio. The study also compared thyroid tissue and blood T-cell repertoires from about six Graves' hyperthyroidism patients. Following sampling, methimazole starting at 30 mg daily was given to hyperthyroidism patients, and high-dose intravenous methylprednisolone was given to ophthalmopathy patients. The paper reports TCR Vbeta CDR3 sequencing of 135 peripheral blood samples: 40 or so ophthalmopathy, under 80 hyperthyroidism and around 17 progressor patients.

V is shortened by 0 bases, J by 1 base, and the region joining them spans 7 bases. The CDR3 measures 13 amino acids from cysteine to phenylalanine. Only CDR3 DNA remains: 39 bases, in frame from the first base. Reading the germline V gene (reference sequence) gives CDR1 DFQATT and CDR2 SNEGSKA. What the work shows at the level of the full study, not this receptor alone: Most expanded thyroid clonotypes (frequency above 0.001) were also detected in blood, a finding suggesting that blood repertoires may reflect thyroid immune responses. During validation, the model predicted progression to ophthalmopathy a median of around six months ahead of onset, with 60% to 71% sensitivity and around 72% specificity. No statistical method was used to fix the sample size in advance, and group allocation was not hidden from the investigators. A model built on a 13 V-J signature distinguished ophthalmopathy from stable hyperthyroidism, reaching about 88% sensitivity and approximately 81% specificity in cross-validation and 80%/75% in testing.

Sequencing input: blood. The source of this sequence is a woman between 35 and 50 years old with Graves' ophthalmopathy. The chain links TRBV20-1 with TRBJ2-7; no D segment can be confidently identified. The CDR3 region has the sequence CSARDSWSYEQYF. The sequence in DNA is TGCAGTGCTAGAGATAGCTGGTCCTACGAGCAGTACTTC.